A single sample gave rise to the 20 T cell receptor beta chains below, sequenced in a study of CD8+ T cells in alopecia areata. This sample's treatment: oral pan-JAK inhibitor, 5-10 mg twice daily. Lesional scalp tissue (obtained by punch biopsy) and peripheral blood were collected from alopecia areata patients. cDNA serving as the sequencing template came from extracted, reverse transcribed RNA. Only in-frame clones appear in the TCRdb table, and some are missing; sequencing was by immunoSEQ multiplex PCR. Counted here are approximately 7,600 clones, 64% occurring once; the ten biggest clones make up 10% to 15%. The sample in question was skin, obtained at week 4, from a patient treated with tofacitinib. These receptors were obtained from a human donor with alopecia areata.

The chain carries TRBV4-2 and TRBJ2-7; D is unclear. The CDR3 totals 15 residues. Germline CDR1 is LGHNA and CDR2 is YNFKEQ. Trimming stripped 4 bases from V and 4 bases from J, with 17 bases between. CDR3 protein: CASSPLTDGVYEQYF. The CDR3 DNA follows: TGTGCCAGCAGCCCGCTGACGGATGGGGTATACGAGCAGTACTTC.

The chain combines TRBV18 with TRBJ1-5; TRBD1 is a possible D gene (5 bases). CDR3 length: 14 amino acids. Germline V CDR1 and CDR2: KGHSH, LQKENI. V lost 2 bases to trimming and J lost 4 bases, with 9 bases between them. CDR3 in DNA: TGTGCCAGCTCACCAGGGGGGGGTAATCAGCCCCAGCATTTT. It encodes CASSPGGGNQPQHF.

This clone was counted a few times. The chain links TRBV10-3 to TRBJ2-7, with TRBD2 matching 7 bases. This CDR3 has 17 amino acids. The germline gives CDR1 ENHRY, CDR2 SYGVKD. The V segment lost 4 bases and the J segment 5 bases; nucleotides outside the gene matches: 17. CDR3 protein: CAISVSRGGGPLNEQYF. CDR3 DNA sequence: TGTGCCATCAGTGTCTCCCGTGGGGGAGGGCCTCTGAACGAGCAGTACTTC.

The chain carries TRBV7-2 and TRBJ2-4; no clear D gene. The length of the CDR3 is 13 residues. The germline CDR1 and CDR2 sequences are SGHTA and FQGNSA. The V end was cut by 2 bases, the J end by 9 bases, with 11 bases between. The CDR3 DNA sequence: TGTGCCAGCAGCTTACAGAATGGGCGCATTCAGTACTTC. Its protein product is CASSLQNGRIQYF.

The chain uses TRBV27 and TRBJ2-5, with D perhaps given as TRBD1 or TRBD2 (6 bases each). The CDR3 length is 15 residues. Germline V gene data show CDR1 as MNHEY and CDR2 as SMNVEV (reference sequence). With 8 bases removed from V and 1 base from J, the gap between germline ends came to 17 bases. The DNA of the CDR3 is TGTGCCAGCGGACCCGAAGGGGGGCCCCAAGAGACCCAGTACTTC. Translation gives CASGPEGGPQETQYF.

This clone is a singleton in its sample. The chain couples TRBV19 to TRBJ1-5; D uncertain. The ends were cut back, 3 bases at V and 6 bases at J, with 15 bases in the middle. The germline V gene encodes CDR1 LNHDA and CDR2 SQIVND (reference sequence). The CDR3 runs 15 residues. The CDR3 DNA reads TGTGCCAGTAGTATCTGGCAGGTAGGGATTCAGCCCCAGCATTTT. Translating it yields CASSIWQVGIQPQHF.

This clone has more than one count but fewer than ten. The genes are TRBV6-1 and TRBJ2-7; 8 bases line up with TRBD2. CDR1 and CDR2 (germline): MNHNS, SASEGT. V trimming: 7 bases; J trimming: 3 bases; junction bases outside the gene matches: 8. The CDR3 has 14 residues. In DNA form, the CDR3 reads TGTGCCAGCATTAAAATTGGGACTAGCTACGAGCAGTACTTC. Translation gives CASIKIGTSYEQYF.

The rearrangement links TRBV5-5 to TRBJ2-1; D is unclear. Germline CDR1 reads SGHKS; CDR2 reads YYEKEE (reference sequence). Trimming removed 4 bases at V and 0 bases at J, with 8 bases between. CDR3 length: 14 residues. This CDR3 is CASSPISSYNEQFF. The CDR3 DNA reads TGTGCCAGCAGCCCGATTAGCTCCTACAATGAGCAGTTCTTC.

This clone was detected only a few times. V gene TRBV6-6 combines with J gene TRBJ2-1; TRBD2 matches 10 bases. Germline V gene sequence: CDR1 MNHNY, CDR2 SVGAGI (reference sequence). This CDR3 is built from 15 residues. V lost 6 bases, J lost 11 bases, and 13 bases stayed unmatched. The CDR3 region is CASRKGASGSGKQFF. The CDR3 DNA reads as TGTGCCAGCAGGAAGGGGGCTAGCGGGAGCGGAAAGCAGTTCTTC.

This clone has more than one count but fewer than ten. V and J are TRBV7-9 and TRBJ2-7; D not resolved. Trimming shortened V by 1 base and J by 4 bases, and 8 bases separated the two germline ends. Germline assignment: CDR1 SEHNR and CDR2 FQNEAQ (reference sequence). CDR3 length equals 13 residues. As DNA, the CDR3 is TGTGCCAGCAGCTTAGATTCGGGTTACGAGCAGTACTTC. It encodes CASSLDSGYEQYF. Complete variable domain (other parts from reference TRBV7-9 and TRBJ2-7): DTGVSQNPRHKITKRGQNVTFRCDPISEHNRLYWYRQTLGQGPEFLTYFQNEAQLEKSRLLSDRFSAERPKGSFSTLEIQRTEQGDSAMYLCASSLDSGYEQYFGPGTRLTVT.

This chain connects TRBV28 to TRBJ1-2; D is ambiguous. Germline V CDR1 and CDR2: MDHEN, SYDVKM. This CDR3 is 13 amino acids long. The V end lost 6 bases, the J end lost 5 bases, and 13 bases lay between the germline ends. DNA of the CDR3: TGTGCCAGCAGCCCCCCCGGGGAGTATGGCTACACCTTC. Its translation: CASSPPGEYGYTF.

The sample holds a few counts of this clone. The chain links TRBV7-2 to TRBJ2-7; 11 bases match TRBD2. The germline gives CDR1 SGHTA, CDR2 FQGNSA. J lost 3 bases, V lost 5 bases, and 6 bases had no gene match. This CDR3 is 15 amino acids long. The CDR3 spells CASSRIGTSGYEQYF. The CDR3 DNA reads as TGTGCCAGCAGCCGAATTGGGACTAGCGGCTACGAGCAGTACTTC.

This clone was seen just once. At one end the junction does not follow the germline gene, possibly because of a read error. The chain has TRBV2 and TRBJ2-2, with D perhaps TRBD1 or TRBD2 (6 bases each). Germline CDR1 and CDR2: SNHLY and FYNNEI. The CDR3 is 13 amino acids. CDR3 amino acids: CASSEVRGATPPF. The CDR3 nucleotides read TGTGCCAGCAGTGAAGTTAGGGGGGCGACTCCTCCTTTT.

V and J are TRBV13 and TRBJ2-3, with unresolved D. V lost 4 bases to trimming and J lost 4 bases, with 15 bases between them. CDR3 length: 15 residues. Germline V gene sequence: CDR1 PRHDT, CDR2 FYEKMQ (reference sequence). CDR3 sequence (DNA): TGTGCCAGCAGCTACTTCCCCTACGTGGCAGATACGCAGTATTTT. It encodes CASSYFPYVADTQYF.

This clone was counted a single time. V gene TRBV28 combines with J gene TRBJ2-1; TRBD2 matches 7 bases. Trimming removed 9 bases from V and 6 bases from J; junction bases left unmatched: 14. CDR3 length equals 15 residues. The germline V gene has CDR1 MDHEN and CDR2 SYDVKM. The CDR3 sequence is CASSGRAVIGNEQFF. As DNA, the CDR3 is TGTGCCAGTAGTGGGAGGGCCGTGATAGGCAATGAGCAGTTCTTC.

The rearrangement uses TRBV11-3 and TRBJ1-2; D gene unclear. Germline CDR1 and CDR2: SGHNT and YENEEA. Trimming took off 3 bases at V and 4 bases at J, with 9 bases between the two ends. There are 13 residues in the CDR3. The CDR3 here is CASSFGQFYGYTF. In DNA, the CDR3 is TGTGCCAGCAGCTTCGGGCAGTTCTATGGCTACACCTTC.

This clone was observed a few times. The chain uses TRBV29-1 and TRBJ2-3; either TRBD1 or TRBD2 may supply D (6 bases each). Germline V gene sequence: CDR1 SQVTM, CDR2 ANQGSEA. CDR3 length: 14 amino acids. Trimming pared 5 bases from V and 4 bases from J, leaving 16 bases between. CDR3 residues: CSVFWGALADTQYF. In nucleotides, the CDR3 is TGCAGCGTTTTCTGGGGGGCGTTAGCAGATACGCAGTATTTT.

This clone was seen only a few times. The chain couples TRBV19 to TRBJ2-5; either TRBD1 or TRBD2 may fit D (6 bases each). With 4 bases removed from V and 5 bases from J, the gap between germline ends came to 14 bases. The CDR3 covers 14 residues. Germline loops: CDR1 LNHDA, CDR2 SQIVND (reference sequence). The DNA of the CDR3 is TGTGCCAGTAGTAAAAAAGGGGGGCCGGAGACCCAGTACTTC. Its translation is CASSKKGGPETQYF.

CDR3 sequence: CASRMTGGVTEAFF. CDR3 coding DNA: TGTGCCAGCAGGATGACAGGGGGCGTCACTGAAGCTTTCTTT. This rearrangement joins TRBV28 to TRBJ1-1; TRBD1 matches at 10 bases. The V and J ends lost 6 bases and 4 bases, in that order; junction bases with no gene match: 5. There are 14 residues in the CDR3. Germline V gene sequence: CDR1 MDHEN, CDR2 SYDVKM.

V is TRBV14 and J is TRBJ2-7, with a weak D call TRBD2 (6 bases). The CDR3 spans 14 residues. Between the trimmed V and J ends, which lost 4 bases and 2 bases, there was a span of 12 bases. Looked up from germline, CDR1 is SGHDN and CDR2 is FVKESK. The CDR3 protein is CASSRAGGTYEQYF. The DNA of the CDR3 is TGTGCCAGCAGCCGAGCGGGCGGAACCTACGAGCAGTACTTC.